This T cell receptor beta chain was recovered during a study of blood T cell repertoires in COVID-19. In the study overall: COVID-19 samples collected from the United States, Italy and Spain covered acute and convalescent phases. The analysed material was cDNA or gDNA that came from T cells, B-cell-depleted T cells, or PBMCs.

Germline lookup yields CDR1 LGHDT and CDR2 YNNKEL (reference sequence). V shed 4 bases, J shed 0 bases, and the junction held 5 bases outside the gene matches. This CDR3 has 16 amino acids. Under the authors' procedure: Quantification of nucleated cells was approximated via reference gene primer amplification. The data were produced by immunoSEQ multiplex PCR, yet TCRdb's version contains in-frame clones alone and is incomplete. V and J calls and clone size are those listed in that table; D and trimming were worked out from the DNA. The sample yields roughly 220,000 clones, around 80% seen once. This receptor was taken from a man aged 30 to 39 with active or convalescent COVID-19. Sample: peripheral blood. The chain employs TRBV3-1 (or the pseudogene TRBV3-2) and TRBJ2-4, with TRBD2 matching 8 bases. Here the CDR3 reads CASSLIAGLAKNIQYF. CDR3 nucleotide sequence: TGTGCCAGCAGCCTCATAGCGGGACTAGCCAAAAACATTCAGTACTTC.